This TCR beta chain was found in a study of blood T cell repertoires in COVID-19. Whole-study context: COVID-19 samples collected from the United States, Italy and Spain covered acute and convalescent phases. Sample material is recorded as cDNA or gDNA derived from T cells, B-cell-depleted T cells, or PBMCs.

How the authors handled the data: Reference gene primers were amplified, and this amplification served to estimate nucleated cell counts. Generated by immunoSEQ multiplex PCR, the TCRdb table keeps only in-frame clones and is missing some. Clone size and the V and J calls come from that table; the DNA yielded D and trimming. The table has 55,000 to 80,000 clones, roughly 80% seen once. This TCR was sampled from a man between 60 and 75 years old with COVID-19, enrolled during active disease. The sample taken for sequencing was peripheral blood.

CDR3 region: CATSDPTVYNEQFF. The CDR3 region has the DNA TGTGCCACCAGTGATCCGACTGTCTACAATGAGCAGTTCTTC. The chain combines TRBV24-1 with TRBJ2-1; D uncertain. This CDR3 region has 14 residues. CDR1 and CDR2 (germline): KGHDR, SFDVKD. V gave up 3 bases and J gave up 3 bases, with 8 bases separating them.